This TCR beta chain was captured by sequencing in a study of cytomegalovirus exposure and HLA in healthy donors. CDR1 and CDR2 (germline): LNHDA, SQIVND (reference sequence). V was trimmed by 7 bases and J by 1 base, leaving 14 bases between them. The CDR3 has 15 residues. Broader study findings: V- and J-gene trimming in TCR beta was tied to a missense DCLRE1C variant by an analysis performed later. Later analysis placed DRB1 highest and HLA-C lowest in TCR association rates, which differed by HLA locus.

On this clone itself: Its antigen is undetermined.

Primers included in the PCR were 60 Vbeta and 13 Jbeta primers. Repertoires were generated with immunoSEQ multiplex PCR, while TCRdb's copy carries only in-frame clones and drops some. The sample totals 60,000 to 70,000 clones; its top ten clones hold around a sixth. Sequencing was performed on PBMCs. The rearrangement uses TRBV19 and TRBJ1-5; weak D call: TRBD1 (6 bases). This TCR was recovered from a boy between 10 and 17 years old in good health and CMV-seronegative. CDR3 in DNA: TGTGCCAGTAATGGGGACACCAAGAGCAATCAGCCCCAGCATTTT. It yields the protein CASNGDTKSNQPQHF.